This T cell receptor (beta chain) was sequenced in a study of blood T cells in healthy people across ages. Study in general: The template switching approach captured approximately one barcoded beta molecule for every two T cells.

Sample-barcoded 5' priming and a J-beta primer mix drove a second PCR of roughly 6 to 12 cycles. TCRdb itself ran the 5' RACE reads through MiXCR, one entry per CDR3 protein. The table has 450,000 to 700,000 distinct CDR3 sequences, roughly 29% seen once; the top ten hold approximately 17%. Each donor gave roughly 9.8 milliliters of peripheral blood. V lost 6 bases to trimming and J lost 1 base; unmatched junction nucleotides: 8. The CDR3 contains 15 residues. This clonotype has just a few counts. The source is a woman between 65 and 79 years old in good health. This chain uses TRBV12-3 or TRBV12-4 with TRBJ1-1; TRBD1 aligns across 7 bases. The specimen sequenced was blood. The CDR3 region is CASRSRGGRNTEAFF. CDR3 nucleotide sequence: TGTGCCAGCAGGTCCAGGGGGGGAAGGAACACTGAAGCTTTCTTT.